The rows below give T cell receptor beta chains drawn from one sample of a study of blood T cell repertoires in COVID-19. Libraries were prepared by immunoSEQ multiplex PCR; TCRdb keeps only in-frame clonotypes and omits some of them. The sample consists of about 350,000 clones, 87% of them appearing once. The sequenced sample consisted of peripheral blood. The receptors come from a man aged 30 to 45 with COVID-19, enrolled during active disease. The CDR3 runs from the conserved cysteine through the conserved F or W. A D gene is named only where the DNA matches it firmly. Rows give clone size only sometimes, using once, few, many, or a class for an expanded clone.

>once|TRBJ2-7|.|TRBV6-2/TRBV6-3
TGTGCCAGCAGTCGCGAGACACCCTCCTACGAGCAGTACTTC
CASSRETPSYEQYF
>.|TRBJ1-4|.|TRBV6-5
TGTGCCAGCACTAGATGGGGCGTCCCGAATGAAAAACTGTTTTTT
CASTRWGVPNEKLFF
>.|TRBJ2-7|TRBD1|TRBV6-2/TRBV6-3
TGTGCCAGCAGCCCCGGAACAATCGTAGGGACAGGCGCCTCCTACGAGCAGTACTTC
CASSPGTIVGTGASYEQYF
>.|TRBJ2-1|TRBD2|TRBV11-3
TGTGCCAGCAGCTTAGAGGGGCGGGAGGCCCACAATGAGCAGTTCTTC
CASSLEGREAHNEQFF
>.|TRBJ1-2|.|TRBV19
TGTGCCAGTTACTCTTATGATAACTATGGCTACACCTTC
CASYSYDNYGYTF
>.|TRBJ2-3|.|TRBV4-3
TGCGCCAGCAGCCAAGTTGAGGGTCACACAGATACGCAGTATTTT
CASSQVEGHTDTQYF
>.|TRBJ2-1|TRBD1|TRBV5-1
TGCGCCAGCAGCTCGCTGGGATCCGGGACAGGGAGTTTGAATGAGCAGTTCTTC
CASSSLGSGTGSLNEQFF
>.|TRBJ1-2|.|TRBV4-1
TGCGCCAGCAGCCCGGGGGGATATGGCTACACCTTC
CASSPGGYGYTF
>once|TRBJ1-1|.|TRBV30
TGTGCCTGGACGGGGGGAAACACTGAAGCTTTCTTT
CAWTGGNTEAFF
>.|TRBJ1-2|.|TRBV12-3/TRBV12-4
TGTGCCAGCAGTTGGACAGCTAACTATGGCTACACCTTC
CASSWTANYGYTF
>once|TRBJ2-1|TRBD1|TRBV7-9
TGTGCCAGCAGCCTGTCCGGGACAGGGAATGAGCAGTTCTTC
CASSLSGTGNEQFF
>.|TRBJ2-2|TRBD2|TRBV24-1
TGTGCCACCAGTGATTTGCAGGTAGCGGGAAGCCATGACGGGGAGCTGTTTTTT
CATSDLQVAGSHDGELFF
>.|TRBJ2-7|.|TRBV7-2
TGTGCCAGCAGCTTAGTGCGATGGGGGGTCGAGCAGTACTTC
CASSLVRWGVEQYF
>.|TRBJ2-7|TRBD1|TRBV6-2/TRBV6-3
TGTGCCAGCAGTTCACACGGGACAGACACCTACGAGCAGTACTTC
CASSSHGTDTYEQYF
>.|TRBJ1-1|.|TRBV5-1
TGCGCCAGCAGCTTAATAGGAGAGAACACTGAAGCTTTCTTT
CASSLIGENTEAFF
>.|TRBJ1-6|.|TRBV7-9
TGTGCCAGCAGCCCCCGGGGTTCCTTGGATTCACCCCTCCACTTT
CASSPRGSLDSPLHF
>.|TRBJ2-3|.|TRBV4-3
TGCGCCAGCAGCCAAGAGGGCCCGGCAGATACGCAGTATTTT
CASSQEGPADTQYF
>.|TRBJ1-6|.|TRBV6-5
TGTGCCAGCAGCCGATGGGGGGGTTATAATTCACCCCTCCACTTT
CASSRWGGYNSPLHF
>.|TRBJ1-1|.|TRBV25-1
TGTGCCAGCAGTCCCATGGGGGGGGTGAGGACTGAAGCTTTCTTT
CASSPMGGVRTEAFF
>.|TRBJ2-1|TRBD2|TRBV9
TGTGCCAGCAGCGCGGGGGCTAGCGGGGCCTACAATGAGCAGTTCTTC
CASSAGASGAYNEQFF
>.|TRBJ2-6|TRBD1|TRBV4-2
TGTGCCAGCAGCCAAGATCCTCCGGGACAGTTCGCCAACGTCCTGACTTTC
CASSQDPPGQFANVLTF
>.|TRBJ2-2|.|TRBV4-1
TGCGCCAGCAGCCAACCTATTACCGGGGAGCTGTTTTTT
CASSQPITGELFF
>once|TRBJ2-7|TRBD2|TRBV6-5
TGTGCCAGCATCTCGACTAGCGGCAATCCCTACGAGCAGTACTTC
CASISTSGNPYEQYF
>.|TRBJ2-3|TRBD2|TRBV28
TGTGCCAGCAGTTTTGGGGGGGTCACAGATACGCAGTATTTT
CASSFGGVTDTQYF
>once|TRBJ2-3|.|TRBV27
TGTGCCAGCAGTTTATCGGCATCTACAGATACGCAGTATTTT
CASSLSASTDTQYF
>.|TRBJ1-2|.|TRBV6-5
TGTGCCAGCAGTTTCGGACTGCTGAACTATGGCTACACCTTC
CASSFGLLNYGYTF
>.|TRBJ1-5|.|TRBV6-1
TGTGCCAGCAGTGAAGTTATACGCTATAGCAATCAGCCCCAGCATTTT
CASSEVIRYSNQPQHF
>.|TRBJ2-7|TRBD1|TRBV28
TGTGCCAGCGATCGGACAGGGGGCTTCTACGAGCAGTACTTC
CASDRTGGFYEQYF
>.|TRBJ1-6|.|TRBV9
TGTGCCAGTAAACAGGGCAACAATTCACCCCTCCACTTT
CASKQGNNSPLHF
>.|TRBJ2-7|TRBD2|TRBV5-4
TGTGCCAGCAGCTTGGGCGGGGGCCTAGCGGGGGTTCTCTCCTACGAGCAGTACTTC
CASSLGGGLAGVLSYEQYF
>.|TRBJ2-7|.|TRBV7-2
TGTGCCAGCAGCCCAATGGGGGGTCTTACCTACGAGCAGTACTTC
CASSPMGGLTYEQYF
>.|TRBJ1-2|.|TRBV2
TGTGCCAGCAGTGAATCCGGCAGGGCGGACTATGGCTACACCTTC
CASSESGRADYGYTF
>.|TRBJ2-5|TRBD2|TRBV7-9
TGTGCCAGCAGCGTAGGTCTAGCGGGGACTCTGGAGACCCAGTACTTC
CASSVGLAGTLETQYF
>.|TRBJ2-7|.|TRBV25-1
TGTGCCAGCAGAAATGACAGAGTCTCCTACGAGCAGTACTTC
CASRNDRVSYEQYF
>.|TRBJ1-2|.|TRBV27
TGTGCCAGCACCAGGGATTTGGGCTATGGCTACACCTTC
CASTRDLGYGYTF
>.|TRBJ1-4|.|TRBV9
TGTGCCAGCAGCGCCGCCAAGGGGCCTGCTAATGAAAAACTGTTTTTT
CASSAAKGPANEKLFF
>.|TRBJ1-2|.|TRBV9
TGTGCCAGCAGCGGAGTAGCTGCTAACTATGGCTACACCTTC
CASSGVAANYGYTF
>.|TRBJ2-7|TRBD1|TRBV4-1
TGCGCCAGCAGCCAACCCCTGGGGACAGGGCCCGAGCAGTACTTC
CASSQPLGTGPEQYF
>.|TRBJ1-3|.|TRBV5-1
TGCGCCAGCAGCTTGGACAGGGAGAACACCATATATTTT
CASSLDRENTIYF
>.|TRBJ2-1|.|TRBV7-8
TGTGCCAGCAGCTTTCAAGGACATACGGATGAGCAGTTCTTC
CASSFQGHTDEQFF
>.|TRBJ2-5|.|TRBV7-3
TGTGCCAGCAGCTTGCGGGTTCAAGAGACCCAGTACTTC
CASSLRVQETQYF
>.|TRBJ2-7|.|TRBV6-2/TRBV6-3
TGTGCCAGCAGTCCACTCGAGGATTACGAGCAGTACTTC
CASSPLEDYEQYF